These 22 T cell receptor beta chains were sequenced from one sample in a study of T-cell memory formation after mild COVID-19. TCRdb fed the 5' RACE reads into MiXCR, producing one record per CDR3 protein. The table lists tens of thousands of distinct CDR3 sequences, roughly 16% of them singletons. Sequenced material: PBMCs or a T cell subset sorted from them (not recorded which). All receptors derive from a man aged 18 to 30 who had mild COVID-19 (a few samples of this study predate the infection). Cell type and time point are not known.

The chain is built from TRBV11-2 and TRBJ2-2; a possible D gene is TRBD2 (5 bases). Germline values: CDR1 SGHAT, CDR2 FQNNGV. This CDR3 has 14 residues. V was shortened by 3 bases and J by 4 bases, with 9 bases between the two germline ends. CDR3 amino acids: CASSFGLVTGELFF. Here the CDR3 DNA reads TGTGCCAGCAGCTTCGGACTGGTCACCGGGGAGCTGTTTTTT.

The CDR3 here is CASSLVPGAEGYTF. As DNA, the CDR3 is TGTGCCAGCAGCTTAGTCCCGGGCGCGGAAGGCTACACCTTC. V gene TRBV11-2 combines with J gene TRBJ1-2; D unclear. Germline V CDR1 and CDR2: SGHAT, FQNNGV. This CDR3 is built from 14 residues. V lost 1 base to trimming and J lost 8 bases, with 14 bases between them.

This CDR3 is CASSPVGRGNTEAFF. CDR3 nucleotide sequence: TGTGCCAGCAGCCCCGTGGGACGAGGGAACACTGAAGCTTTCTTT. The chain couples TRBV5-6 to TRBJ1-1, with a tentative D call TRBD1 (5 bases). CDR1 SGHDT and CDR2 YYEEEE come from the germline V gene. Trimming left V 4 bases short and J 1 base short, with 14 bases between. The CDR3 has 15 residues.

V gene TRBV9 combines with J gene TRBJ1-6; the D gene is possibly TRBD1 (5 bases). V shed 3 bases and J shed 8 bases, with 6 bases lying between them. CDR1 is SGDLS, CDR2 YYNGEE, per germline. The length of the CDR3 is 12 residues. CDR3 coding DNA: TGTGCCAGCAGCGAGGGGTATTCACCCCTCCACTTT. The encoded protein is CASSEGYSPLHF. The full variable domain, rest sourced from reference TRBV9 and TRBJ1-6, is DSGVTQTPKHLITATGQRVTLRCSPRSGDLSVYWYQQSLDQGLQFLIQYYNGEERAKGNILERFSAQQFPDLHSELNLSSLELGDSALYFCASSEGYSPLHFGNGTRLTVT.

V is TRBV20-1 and J is TRBJ1-1, with D tentatively TRBD1 (5 bases). Looked up from germline, CDR1 is DFQATT and CDR2 is SNEGSKA (reference sequence). The CDR3 totals 14 residues. Trimming cost V 0 bases and J 5 bases, with 13 bases left between them. This CDR3 is CSARDSQGVTEAFF. The CDR3 DNA reads TGCAGTGCTAGAGATTCTCAAGGGGTTACTGAAGCTTTCTTT.

This chain connects TRBV19 to TRBJ2-3; no reliable D call. V gave up 7 bases and J gave up 4 bases, with 12 bases separating them. The CDR3 spans 13 residues. Looked up from germline, CDR1 is LNHDA and CDR2 is SQIVND (reference sequence). The CDR3 loop is CASKPGLADTQYF. CDR3 in DNA: TGTGCCAGTAAACCCGGGCTGGCAGATACGCAGTATTTT.

This clonotype was seen more than once but under ten times. J is TRBJ1-1 and V is TRBV7-6, with 7 bases lining up with TRBD1. CDR3 length: 12 residues. Germline CDR1 SGHVS, CDR2 FNYEAQ. The trim removed 4 bases at V and 7 bases at J, leaving 3 bases unmatched. CDR3 loop: CASSSGGLEAFF. In DNA, the CDR3 is TGTGCCAGCAGCTCAGGGGGTCTTGAAGCTTTCTTT.

This clonotype was recorded only once. This sequence joins TRBV19 and TRBJ2-6; D unresolved. The CDR3 is 13 residues long. CDR1 LNHDA and CDR2 SQIVND come from the germline V gene (reference sequence). The V end was cut by 7 bases, the J end by 0 bases, with 4 bases between. The CDR3 DNA reads TGTGCCAGTACGGTCTCTGGGGCCAACGTCCTGACTTTC. Translation: CASTVSGANVLTF. Drawing the rest from reference TRBV19 and TRBJ2-6, the complete variable domain is DGGITQSPKYLFRKEGQNVTLSCEQNLNHDAMYWYRQDPGQGLRLIYYSQIVNDFQKGDIAEGYSVSREKKESFPLTVTSAQKNPTAFYLCASTVSGANVLTFGAGSRLTVL.

This clonotype is judged medium-sized (0.01 to 0.1%). This chain links TRBV9 with TRBJ1-1; D remains unclear. CDR3 length equals 13 residues. In germline, CDR1 is SGDLS, CDR2 YYNGEE. With 0 bases removed from V and 4 bases from J, the gap between germline ends came to 7 bases. This CDR3 is CASSVGTGTEAFF. CDR3 sequence (DNA): TGTGCCAGCAGCGTAGGGACGGGCACTGAAGCTTTCTTT.

The rearrangement links TRBV7-9 to TRBJ2-1; the D gene is possibly TRBD1 (6 bases). CDR1 is SEHNR and CDR2 is FQNEAQ in the germline V gene (reference sequence). CDR3 length equals 15 residues. V lost 1 base, J lost 6 bases, and 13 bases lay in between. In DNA, the CDR3 is TGTGCCAGCAGCTTAGATTCCGGGACACCCAATGAGCAGTTCTTC. The encoded protein is CASSLDSGTPNEQFF.

V gene TRBV5-1 combines with J gene TRBJ2-1, with 12 bases matching TRBD2. The CDR3 totals 16 residues. Germline-derived CDR1 and CDR2 are SGHRS and YFSETQ. The junction had 6 bases not matched to a gene; V was cut back by 3 bases and J by 5 bases. As DNA, the CDR3 is TGCGCCAGCAGCTCTCCACTAGCGGGGGGCAACAATGAGCAGTTCTTC. Encoded protein: CASSSPLAGGNNEQFF.

CDR3 residues: CASSQAGSGPTIGYTF. Written as DNA, the CDR3 is TGCGCCAGCAGCCAAGCTGGGTCAGGCCCTACTATTGGCTACACCTTC. This rearrangement joins TRBV4-1 to TRBJ1-2; no firm D call. V shed 1 base and J shed 7 bases, with 19 bases lying between them. CDR1 is MGHRA, CDR2 YSYEKL, per germline. The CDR3 extends over 16 amino acids.

Here the CDR3 DNA reads TGTGCCAGCAGCTTCCCCGGTGAAGGGTGGGCTATAGGGACACCCCTCCACTTT. Translated, it gives CASSFPGEGWAIGTPLHF. This sequence joins TRBV7-2 and TRBJ1-6; D gene uncertain. The CDR3 contains 18 residues. Germline V gene lookup returns CDR1 SGHTA and CDR2 FQGNSA. The V gene lost 3 bases and the J gene lost 11 bases, with 26 bases spanning the gap.

This clonotype was detected only a few times. The rearrangement links TRBV7-6 to TRBJ2-7, with 9 bases aligning to TRBD1. The length of the CDR3 is 13 residues. V dropped 5 bases and J dropped 5; count of bases not matched to a gene: 4. In germline, CDR1 is SGHVS, CDR2 FNYEAQ. CDR3 sequence reads: CASSPDRGDEQYF. The CDR3 nucleotides read TGTGCCAGCAGCCCGGACAGGGGTGACGAGCAGTACTTC.

The chain couples TRBV19 to TRBJ1-2, with D possibly matching TRBD1 (6 bases). Germline CDR1 reads LNHDA; CDR2 reads SQIVND (reference sequence). V lost 0 bases, J lost 6 bases, and 11 bases lay in between. The length of the CDR3 is 14 residues. CDR3 loop: CASSIDLAGDGYTF. DNA for the CDR3: TGTGCCAGTAGTATAGATTTGGCAGGGGATGGCTACACCTTC.

The chain couples TRBV7-6 to TRBJ2-5, with 9 bases fitting TRBD2. V lost 5 bases and J lost 5; bases outside the gene matches: 6. This CDR3 comprises 14 residues. CDR1 SGHVS and CDR2 FNYEAQ come from the germline V gene. This CDR3 reads CASSAGGAVETQYF. In DNA, the CDR3 is TGTGCCAGCAGCGCGGGGGGGGCCGTGGAGACCCAGTACTTC. The whole variable domain, filled in from reference TRBV7-6 and TRBJ2-5, reads GAGVSQSPRYKVTKRGQDVALRCDPISGHVSLYWYRQALGQGPEFLTYFNYEAQQDKSGLPNDRFSAERPEGSISTLTIQRTEQRDSAMYRCASSAGGAVETQYFGPGTRLLVL.

The CDR3 DNA is TGCAGCGTCGGCCGACGAGATACGCAGTATTTT. Amino acid sequence: CSVGRRDTQYF. V gene TRBV29-1 combines with J gene TRBJ2-3; the D is unclear. The CDR3 runs to 11 residues. The ends were cut back, 6 bases at V and 5 bases at J, with 9 bases in the middle. The germline V gene has CDR1 SQVTM and CDR2 ANQGSEA.

This clonotype was counted between two and nine times. The chain is built from TRBV12-3 or TRBV12-4 and TRBJ1-2, with D maybe TRBD1 (5 bases). CDR3 length: 15 residues. V gave up 10 bases and J gave up 5 bases, with 23 bases separating them. The CDR3: CATTTLRGREYGYTF. DNA of the CDR3: TGTGCCACTACGACATTGAGGGGCAGGGAGTATGGCTACACCTTC.

The chain couples TRBV4-2 to TRBJ2-7; D perhaps matches TRBD1 (5 bases). Germline-derived CDR1 and CDR2 are LGHNA and YNFKEQ. CDR3 size: 13 residues. Trimming pared 0 bases from V and 3 bases from J, leaving 6 bases between. The DNA of the CDR3 is TGTGCCAGCAGCCAAGAAGGGGACTACGAGCAGTACTTC. Translating it yields CASSQEGDYEQYF.

This clonotype occurred a few times. This chain connects TRBV7-8 to TRBJ2-1; tentatively, D is TRBD1 (6 bases). V was clipped by 2 bases and J by 9 bases, with 14 bases between them. In germline, CDR1 is SGHVS, CDR2 FQNEAQ. The CDR3 has 14 amino acids. The CDR3 spells CASSLSLGAGEQFF. CDR3 nucleotide sequence: TGTGCCAGCAGCTTATCGTTGGGGGCCGGTGAGCAGTTCTTC.

There are many counts of this clonotype. This chain links TRBV9 with TRBJ2-5; no reliable D call. V lost 3 bases, J lost 6 bases, and 15 bases lay in between. Germline assignment: CDR1 SGDLS and CDR2 YYNGEE. CDR3 length equals 14 residues. The CDR3 bases are TGTGCCAGCAGCGAGGGTTTCGGTCGACAGACCCAGTACTTC. It encodes CASSEGFGRQTQYF.

The J gene is TRBJ1-1, the V gene TRBV4-1, with a weak D call TRBD1 (6 bases). The germline gives CDR1 MGHRA, CDR2 YSYEKL. Trimming removed 2 bases at V and 1 base at J, with 11 bases between. This CDR3 spans 15 amino acids. In nucleotides, the CDR3 is TGCGCCAGCAGCCAACTCCAGGGGACGAACACTGAAGCTTTCTTT. Translated, it gives CASSQLQGTNTEAFF.